This T cell receptor beta chain originates from a study of T-cell reconstitution after alpha-beta-depleted transplantation in children. Preparation of the TCRbeta library was carried out with unique molecular identifiers. A single record per CDR3 protein comes from TCRdb applying MiXCR to the PCR reads. This table holds some 200,000 distinct CDR3 sequences, under 9.5% found once. The sample here was PBMCs from the stem cell graft donor, taken from the stem cell graft. This receptor was taken from a human donor who donated a stem cell graft to a child with acute lymphoblastic leukemia.

The chain's CDR3 is CSARDSRELRNTIYF. The CDR3, as DNA: TGCAGTGCTAGAGATAGCAGGGAACTTCGGAACACCATATATTTT. This sequence joins TRBV20-1 and TRBJ1-3, with D possibly TRBD1 on 5 matching bases. This CDR3 contains 15 residues. V lost 0 bases and J 7 bases, leaving 16 bases between the germline ends. CDR1 and CDR2 (germline): DFQATT, SNEGSKA (reference sequence).